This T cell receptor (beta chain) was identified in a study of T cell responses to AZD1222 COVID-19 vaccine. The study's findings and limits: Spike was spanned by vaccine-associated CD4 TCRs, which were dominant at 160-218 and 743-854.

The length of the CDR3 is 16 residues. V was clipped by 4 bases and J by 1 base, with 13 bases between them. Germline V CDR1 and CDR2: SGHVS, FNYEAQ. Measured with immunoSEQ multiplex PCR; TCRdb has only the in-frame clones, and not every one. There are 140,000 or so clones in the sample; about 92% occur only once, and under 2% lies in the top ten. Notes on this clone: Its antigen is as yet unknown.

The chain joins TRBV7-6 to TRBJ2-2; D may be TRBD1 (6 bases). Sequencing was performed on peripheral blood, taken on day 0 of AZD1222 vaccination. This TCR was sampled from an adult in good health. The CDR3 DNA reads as TGTGCCAGCAGCTCATACAGGGATTTGAACACCGGGGAGCTGTTTTTT. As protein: CASSSYRDLNTGELFF.